One T cell receptor (beta chain) is described in this entry. No antigen is known for it. Base quality data are lacking; no much larger clone is found one base away. This sample is part of a study of PD-L1 blockade in urothelial cancer (TCRdb year 2017). A note on the overall study: Therapy was started in about 2014 for all patients, and atezolizumab 1,200 mg was administered intravenously every 3 weeks. About 85% of the 29 patients were identified as males with urothelial cancer of bladder origin, and a prior smoking history was reported by 18 of 29 patients. Patients had an ECOG performance status of 0 or 1 and had received between 0 and 3 prior chemotherapy regimens. Blood samples were analyzed at 3 weeks after treatment start (second dose) and at 6 weeks after treatment start. Blood samples gave median yields of about 150,000 T cells and 82,636 unique TCRs, along with a median clonality of roughly 0.08. Somatic, immune and clinical correlates of response to PD-L1 blockade with atezolizumab in urothelial cancer were the focus of an exploratory multi-omic analysis. Pretreatment tumor samples and matched peripheral blood, collected serially before and after atezolizumab treatment, underwent TCR sequencing. Durable clinical benefit was defined as progression-free survival longer than 6 months, and TCR features were also tested against progression-free and overall survival. In the same patients, pretreatment tumors underwent whole exome sequencing and RNA sequencing in addition to TCR sequencing. Durable clinical benefit was achieved by nine patients and was not achieved by 20 patients. Twenty-nine patients had pretreatment blood TCR-seq, some 24 had at least one posttreatment blood collection, and some 24 had tumor TCR-seq.

The cohort included 29 patients with locally advanced or metastatic urothelial carcinoma who were treated at Memorial Sloan Kettering on a trial protocol. Peripheral blood mononuclear cells were collected pretreatment and during treatment, with between 1 and 8 total time points obtained per patient. The Qiagen DNeasy Blood extraction kit was used to purify genomic DNA from total PBMCs and tumor samples. Collected pretreatment and during treatment, PBMCs were isolated and stored as previously described. Beyond this particular receptor, the publication reports: Small sample size (n ≈ 27) and many exploratory analyses mean the results are intended to be hypothesis-generating. A pretreatment peripheral blood TCR clonality below the median was linked to improved progression-free and overall survival. Among patients with durable benefit, tumor-associated TCR clones showed greater expansion in peripheral blood 3 weeks after treatment started (n ≈ 21, p = 0.022).

As encoded in the germline V gene, CDR1 is SNHLY while CDR2 is FYNNEI. Germline trimming: 5 bases from V, 5 bases from J; junction bases outside gene matches: 12. Including cysteine and phenylalanine, the CDR3 has 15 amino acids. Kept here is only the CDR3 DNA, which spans 45 bases and is read in frame from base 1. Synthetic TCR analog templates were spiked into each PCR so that absolute template abundance could be estimated from read counts. The immunoSEQ assay was used to amplify TCRbeta CDR3 regions from genomic DNA with bias-controlled V and J gene primers. Sequencing of rearranged TCRbeta segments was done at approximately 20X coverage. Turning to the authors' computational methods: Sequencing errors were corrected by clustering, and CDR3s were annotated against IMGT so that V, D and J genes could be assigned. Downstream analyses used only productive TCRbeta rearrangements and left out out-of-frame or stop-codon sequences. To compute clonality, Shannon entropy was normalized by the log of the number of unique productive sequences and then subtracted from one. Clones differing between time points or between blood and tumor were identified by Fisher's exact test with Benjamini-Hochberg correction at adjusted p below 0.01. Drawn from immuneACCESS, this table holds only the in-frame rearrangements with V and J called that TCRdb kept. Clones are partly lost; checked studies trace under half to an unresolved V gene and leave the rest unexplained. The V and J calls and clone size were taken over from that table, and D and trimming were inferred from the DNA. The sample table lists around 51,000 clones, roughly 86% of them with a count of one. The ten largest clones represent more than 15% of the sample.

The TCR was taken from a man in his 60s with urothelial cancer. Sequenced material: PBMCs, taken around atezolizumab (anti-PD-L1) treatment. The chain was built from TRBV2 and TRBJ2-7; 7 of the junction bases match TRBD2. The bases read TGTGCCAGCAGTCCTACCCAGCGGGGAAGTGACGAGCAGTACTTC. Translated, this gives CASSPTQRGSDEQYF. The full variable domain, with segments outside the CDR3 supplied by the reference TRBV2 and TRBJ2-7 proteins, appears as EPEVTQTPSHQVTQMGQEVILRCVPISNHLYFYWYRQILGQKVEFLVSFYNNEISEKSEIFDDQFSVERPDGSNFTLKIRSTKLEDSAMYFCASSPTQRGSDEQYFGPGTRLTVT.